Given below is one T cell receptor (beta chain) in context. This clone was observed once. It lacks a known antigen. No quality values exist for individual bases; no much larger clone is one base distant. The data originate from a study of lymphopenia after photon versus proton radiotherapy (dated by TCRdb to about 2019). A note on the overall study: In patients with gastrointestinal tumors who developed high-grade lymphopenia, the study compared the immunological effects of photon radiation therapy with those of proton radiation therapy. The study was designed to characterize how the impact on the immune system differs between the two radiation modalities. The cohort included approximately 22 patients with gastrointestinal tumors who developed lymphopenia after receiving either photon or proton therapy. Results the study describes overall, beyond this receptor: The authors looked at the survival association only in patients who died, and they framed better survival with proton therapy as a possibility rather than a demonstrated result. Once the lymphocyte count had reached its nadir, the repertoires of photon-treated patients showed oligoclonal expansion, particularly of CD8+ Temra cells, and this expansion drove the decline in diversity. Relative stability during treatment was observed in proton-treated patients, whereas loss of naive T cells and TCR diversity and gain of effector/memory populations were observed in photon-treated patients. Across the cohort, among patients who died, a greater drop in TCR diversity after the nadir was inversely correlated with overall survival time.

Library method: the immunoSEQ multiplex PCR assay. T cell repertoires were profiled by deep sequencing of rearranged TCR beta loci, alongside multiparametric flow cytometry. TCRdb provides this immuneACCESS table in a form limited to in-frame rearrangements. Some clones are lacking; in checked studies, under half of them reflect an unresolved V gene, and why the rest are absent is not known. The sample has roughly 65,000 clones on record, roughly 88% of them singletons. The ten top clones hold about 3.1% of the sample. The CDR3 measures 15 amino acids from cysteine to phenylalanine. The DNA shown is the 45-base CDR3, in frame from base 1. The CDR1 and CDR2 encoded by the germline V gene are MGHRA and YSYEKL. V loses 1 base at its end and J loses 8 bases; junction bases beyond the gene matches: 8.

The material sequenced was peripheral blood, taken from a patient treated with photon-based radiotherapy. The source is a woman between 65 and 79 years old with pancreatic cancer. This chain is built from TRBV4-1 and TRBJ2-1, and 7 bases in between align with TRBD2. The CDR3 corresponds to CASSQGGRAFDEQFF. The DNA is TGCGCCAGCAGCCAAGGTGGGAGGGCCTTCGATGAGCAGTTCTTC.